This T cell receptor beta chain was sequenced for a study of T cells after yellow fever vaccination. Whole-study findings and limits: Only a small proportion of the clonotypes turned up in both the CD4 and the CD8 compartments, likely arising from convergent recombination. Abundant clonotypes from the bulk population could have been carried over as contaminants into FACS-sorted repertoires. The secondary response showed a weaker magnitude and a faster peak, day 5 versus 15. Booster sampling recovered most clones from primary vaccination (96% CD4, around 90% CD8).

The V gene's germline CDR1 is MNHEY and CDR2 SMNVEV (reference sequence). This CDR3 region has 16 residues. V was pared by 3 bases and J by 5 bases, with 9 bases of the junction left unmatched. TCRdb analysed the 5' RACE reads with MiXCR anew, one entry per CDR3 protein. The repertoire holds some 250,000 distinct CDR3 sequences, 3.6% seen once, with around 19% in the top ten. The sample holds many counts of this clonotype. What it binds is not known. The J gene is TRBJ2-3, the V gene TRBV27, with 9 bases that match TRBD2. The clonotype comes from a man younger than 35 who received the YFV17D yellow fever vaccine. Sequenced material: PBMCs, taken 15 days after the yellow fever booster vaccination. The CDR3 is CASSFMFPAGGDTQYF. The DNA of the CDR3 is TGTGCCAGCAGTTTCATGTTTCCAGCGGGGGGAGATACGCAGTATTTT.